The 27 T cell receptor beta chains in this list originate from one sample, sequenced in a study of blood T cell repertoires in COVID-19. Profiling relied on immunoSEQ multiplex PCR, and the TCRdb table lists in-frame clones only, not all of them. The data contain under 250,000 clones, around 83% of them seen just once; the ten biggest clones take up roughly 1.3%. Sequenced sample: PBMCs or T cells enriched from blood (not recorded which). The source is a woman aged 40-49 years with acute COVID-19.

V and J are TRBV4-2 and TRBJ2-5, with D possibly matching TRBD2 (6 bases). V gave up 3 bases and J gave up 5 bases, with 22 bases separating them. CDR1 is LGHNA, CDR2 YNFKEQ, per germline. This CDR3 has 17 amino acids. CDR3 in amino acids: CASSQDDAGLQTETQYF. The CDR3 nucleotides read TGTGCCAGCAGCCAGGATGACGCGGGACTCCAGACGGAGACCCAGTACTTC.

The CDR3 spells CASSQDRLAYEQYF. CDR3 nucleotides: TGTGCCAGCAGCCAAGATCGTCTAGCCTACGAGCAGTACTTC. This chain uses TRBV4-2 with TRBJ2-7; D is ambiguous. V lost 0 bases to trimming and J lost 2 bases, with 8 bases between them. Germline lookup yields CDR1 LGHNA and CDR2 YNFKEQ. The CDR3 runs to 14 residues.

This sequence joins TRBV30 and TRBJ1-6; TRBD1 matches at 9 bases. The CDR3 length is 15 residues. Looked up from germline, CDR1 is GTSNPN and CDR2 is SVGIG (reference sequence). J was trimmed by 9 bases and V by 1 base; bases with no gene match: 7. CDR3 loop: CAWSGRDRELSPLHF. CDR3 nucleotides: TGTGCCTGGAGTGGCCGGGACAGGGAGCTTTCACCCCTCCACTTT.

The rearrangement uses TRBV5-1 and TRBJ1-1; D ambiguous. CDR1 and CDR2 from the germline V gene are SGHRS and YFSETQ. The length of the CDR3 is 14 residues. V gave up 2 bases and J gave up 1 base, with 9 bases separating them. The CDR3 DNA sequence: TGCGCCAGCAGCTTATTTAGTTCGAACACTGAAGCTTTCTTT. This translates into CASSLFSSNTEAFF.

This sequence joins TRBV9 and TRBJ1-1, with D possibly matching TRBD1 (5 bases). The V and J ends lost 3 bases and 1 base respectively, with 19 bases between them. Germline loops: CDR1 SGDLS, CDR2 YYNGEE. This CDR3 is 17 amino acids long. The CDR3 coding sequence is TGTGCCAGCAGCGCAGACTGGGGGGGAAAGGGGAACACTGAAGCTTTCTTT. Translating gives CASSADWGGKGNTEAFF.

The count of this clone is one. The chain combines TRBV10-3 with TRBJ2-1, with D possibly being TRBD2 (6 bases). CDR3 length: 15 amino acids. The germline gives CDR1 ENHRY, CDR2 SYGVKD. Between the trimmed V and J ends, which lost 7 bases and 6 bases, there was a span of 19 bases. The CDR3 bases are TGTGCCATCAACCACTTACCCTCCGGGGGCAATGAGCAGTTCTTC. Amino acid sequence: CAINHLPSGGNEQFF.

The rearrangement links TRBV3-1 (or the pseudogene TRBV3-2) to TRBJ2-7, with 8 bases fitting TRBD2. CDR3 length equals 16 residues. V shed 4 bases, J shed 5 bases, and the junction held 13 bases outside the gene matches. CDR1 and CDR2 from the germline V gene are LGHDT and YNNKEL (reference sequence). The CDR3 DNA reads TGTGCCAGCAGCCGATCCCCGGGACTAGGAATCCACGAGCAGTACTTC. Its protein product is CASSRSPGLGIHEQYF.

In its sample, this clone was seen a few times. The J gene is TRBJ2-7, the V gene TRBV7-6; TRBD2 matches at 9 bases. CDR1 and CDR2 from the germline V gene are SGHVS and FNYEAQ. This CDR3 spans 16 amino acids. With 5 bases clipped from V and 2 bases from J, the junction kept 10 bases outside the gene matches. The CDR3 region is CASSPTTSGATYEQYF. The CDR3 region has the DNA TGTGCCAGCAGCCCAACGACTAGCGGAGCTACCTACGAGCAGTACTTC.

This clone was seen just once. This rearrangement joins TRBV19 to TRBJ2-1; maybe TRBD2 (5 bases). The germline CDR1 and CDR2 sequences are LNHDA and SQIVND (reference sequence). CDR3 length: 12 amino acids. Trimming stripped 5 bases from V and 10 bases from J, with 12 bases between. The CDR3 protein is CASSLGLGEQFF. The CDR3 region has the DNA TGTGCCAGTAGTCTCGGACTGGGGGAGCAGTTCTTC.

This clone was counted only a few times. The genes are TRBV6-5 and TRBJ1-3; D ambiguous. CDR1 and CDR2 (germline): MNHEY, SVGAGI. The CDR3 covers 15 residues. V lost 4 bases and J 0 bases, leaving 10 bases between the germline ends. The CDR3 sequence is CASSSLVSSGNTIYF. The CDR3 region has the DNA TGTGCCAGCAGTTCGCTAGTTAGCTCTGGAAACACCATATATTTT.

This clone was observed a few times. V and J are TRBV30 and TRBJ2-1, with TRBD1 as a possible D gene (6 bases). The CDR3 totals 15 residues. CDR1 is GTSNPN and CDR2 is SVGIG in the germline V gene (reference sequence). With 4 bases removed from V and 0 bases from J, the gap between germline ends came to 13 bases. CDR3 protein: CAWNWGLSSYNEQFF. The CDR3 nucleotides are TGTGCCTGGAACTGGGGGCTGAGCTCCTACAATGAGCAGTTCTTC.

This clone occurred a few times. The chain couples TRBV27 to TRBJ1-5; 7 nucleotides match TRBD1. V was pared by 3 bases and J by 7 bases, with 6 bases of the junction left unmatched. The length of the CDR3 is 14 residues. Germline assignment: CDR1 MNHEY and CDR2 SMNVEV (reference sequence). The CDR3 spells CASSLAGGSQPQHF. The CDR3 nucleotides read TGTGCCAGCAGTTTGGCAGGGGGGAGCCAGCCCCAGCATTTT.

This clone was seen repeatedly, ten times or more. The genes are TRBV7-8 and TRBJ2-2, with TRBD2 identical over 8 bases. The CDR3 extends over 15 amino acids. The germline gives CDR1 SGHVS, CDR2 FQNEAQ. V gave up 4 bases and J gave up 2 bases; unmatched junction bases: 3. CDR3 nucleotides: TGTGCCAGCAGCTCCAGCGGGAGTAACACCGGGGAGCTGTTTTTT. Encoded protein: CASSSSGSNTGELFF. Full variable domain (remainder filled in from reference TRBV7-8 and TRBJ2-2): GAGVSQSPRYKVAKRGQDVALRCDPISGHVSLFWYQQALGQGPEFLTYFQNEAQLDKSGLPSDRFFAERPEGSVSTLKIQRTQQEDSAVYLCASSSSGSNTGELFFGEGSRLTVL.

V is TRBV19 and J is TRBJ2-7, with D perhaps matching TRBD1 (5 bases). CDR3 size: 16 residues. Looked up from germline, CDR1 is LNHDA and CDR2 is SQIVND (reference sequence). Deletions cut 5 bases from V and 2 bases from J, with 19 bases between. The DNA for the CDR3 is TGTGCCAGTAGTCCGAGAGCAGGGATACCCCCCTACGAGCAGTACTTC. It translates to CASSPRAGIPPYEQYF.

The chain employs TRBV19 and TRBJ1-1; weak D call: TRBD1 (5 bases). The germline CDR1 and CDR2 sequences are LNHDA and SQIVND (reference sequence). V dropped 2 bases and J dropped 4 bases, with 11 bases sitting between them. The CDR3 covers 14 residues. CDR3 loop: CASSIRGEGTEAFF. The CDR3 DNA reads as TGTGCCAGTAGTATACGGGGGGAAGGCACTGAAGCTTTCTTT.

The chain employs TRBV4-1 and TRBJ2-7; 7 bases are shared with TRBD2. V was pared by 1 base and J by 0 bases, with 6 bases of the junction left unmatched. CDR1 is MGHRA and CDR2 is YSYEKL in the germline V gene. The CDR3 length is 16 residues. The CDR3 region is CASSQASGGPSYEQYF. The CDR3 nucleotides read TGCGCCAGCAGCCAAGCTTCGGGAGGCCCCTCCTACGAGCAGTACTTC.

The V and J genes are TRBV10-3 and TRBJ2-5; perhaps TRBD2 as D (6 bases). V was trimmed by 7 bases and J by 3 bases, leaving 15 bases between them. Germline V gives CDR1 ENHRY, CDR2 SYGVKD. The CDR3 has 14 residues. The CDR3 protein is CAITFQGGEETQYF. The CDR3 DNA is TGTGCCATCACCTTCCAGGGAGGAGAAGAGACCCAGTACTTC.

The chain has TRBV4-3 and TRBJ2-7; possible D gene TRBD1, 5 bases. Trimming removed 1 base at V and 0 bases at J, with 13 bases between. The V gene's germline CDR1 is LGHNA and CDR2 YSLEER. The CDR3 covers 16 residues. The CDR3 is CASSQGWGPSSYEQYF. The CDR3 DNA reads TGCGCCAGCAGCCAAGGATGGGGCCCGAGCTCCTACGAGCAGTACTTC.

V gene TRBV7-9 combines with J gene TRBJ1-1; 8 bases map to TRBD1. This CDR3 is built from 15 residues. Germline loops: CDR1 SEHNR, CDR2 FQNEAQ (reference sequence). V dropped 4 bases and J dropped 3; count of bases not matched to a gene: 7. This chain's CDR3 is CASSSSGQVDTEAFF. The CDR3 coding sequence is TGTGCCAGCAGCTCTTCGGGACAGGTAGACACTGAAGCTTTCTTT.

This chain joins TRBV7-9 and TRBJ1-2, with TRBD1 matching 7 bases. CDR1 and CDR2 (germline): SEHNR, FQNEAQ (reference sequence). Germline trimming cut 4 bases from V and 0 bases from J; bases unmatched to any gene: 8. This CDR3 has 16 residues. CDR3 bases: TGTGCCAGCAGCTCCACGACAGGGCTTTCTAACTATGGCTACACCTTC. Amino acids: CASSSTTGLSNYGYTF.

The V and J genes are TRBV9 and TRBJ2-6; 7 bases fit TRBD2. Trimming cost V 3 bases and J 5 bases; bases outside gene matches: 5. The CDR3 runs to 15 residues. CDR1 and CDR2 from the germline V gene are SGDLS and YYNGEE. The CDR3 sequence: CASSEGTTRANVLTF. In DNA form, the CDR3 reads TGTGCCAGCAGCGAGGGGACTACGAGGGCCAACGTCCTGACTTTC. Complete variable domain (other parts from reference TRBV9 and TRBJ2-6): DSGVTQTPKHLITATGQRVTLRCSPRSGDLSVYWYQQSLDQGLQFLIQYYNGEERAKGNILERFSAQQFPDLHSELNLSSLELGDSALYFCASSEGTTRANVLTFGAGSRLTVL.

The J gene is TRBJ1-2, the V gene TRBV19; D is undetermined. The CDR3 consists of 11 residues. The germline gives CDR1 LNHDA, CDR2 SQIVND (reference sequence). V was shortened by 4 bases and J by 8 bases, with 8 bases between the two germline ends. CDR3 coding DNA: TGTGCCAGTAGTACAGTGGCCGGCTACACCTTC. Translation gives CASSTVAGYTF.

V is TRBV5-6 and J is TRBJ2-7; no clear D gene. V gave up 4 bases and J gave up 5 bases, with 16 bases separating them. The CDR3 covers 14 residues. Germline V gene lookup returns CDR1 SGHDT and CDR2 YYEEEE. CDR3 amino acids: CASSRLALADEQYF. In DNA form, the CDR3 reads TGTGCCAGCAGCCGACTCGCGCTCGCGGACGAGCAGTACTTC.

Points on this clone: The junction shows a germline mismatch at one end, possibly a read error. The gene calls are TRBV7-9 and TRBJ2-7; a possible D gene is TRBD2 (5 bases). This CDR3 is built from 12 residues. The germline CDR1 and CDR2 sequences are SEHNR and FQNEAQ (reference sequence). CDR3 in amino acids: CASSLGETDLTF. In DNA, the CDR3 is TGTGCCAGCAGCTTAGGGGAGACGGACCTTACCTTC.

The chain uses TRBV19 and TRBJ2-2; D possibly corresponds to TRBD2 (6 bases). The length of the CDR3 is 15 residues. Germline-derived CDR1 and CDR2 are LNHDA and SQIVND (reference sequence). V lost 4 bases, J lost 3 bases, and 12 bases lay in between. CDR3 bases: TGTGCCAGTAGTAGGGACGGGGGATACACCGGGGAGCTGTTTTTT. Translated, it gives CASSRDGGYTGELFF. The variable domain in full, with the rest retrieved from reference TRBV19 and TRBJ2-2, is DGGITQSPKYLFRKEGQNVTLSCEQNLNHDAMYWYRQDPGQGLRLIYYSQIVNDFQKGDIAEGYSVSREKKESFPLTVTSAQKNPTAFYLCASSRDGGYTGELFFGEGSRLTVL.

This chain uses TRBV27 with TRBJ2-3, with D tentatively TRBD2 (5 bases). Germline lookup yields CDR1 MNHEY and CDR2 SMNVEV (reference sequence). The CDR3 is made up of 14 amino acids. Trimming took off 9 bases at V and 0 bases at J, with 13 bases between the two ends. CDR3 nucleotides: TGTGCCAGTAGGACTGCTTCAAGCACAGATACGCAGTATTTT. It is translated as CASRTASSTDTQYF.

The chain is built from TRBV4-1 and TRBJ2-5, with 14 bases aligning to TRBD2. There are 16 residues in the CDR3. CDR1 is MGHRA, CDR2 YSYEKL, per germline. V shed 4 bases, J shed 3 bases, and the junction held 4 bases outside the gene matches. DNA for the CDR3: TGCGCCAGCAGCCTTCCGACTAGCGGGAGGGAAGAGACCCAGTACTTC. Residues: CASSLPTSGREETQYF.